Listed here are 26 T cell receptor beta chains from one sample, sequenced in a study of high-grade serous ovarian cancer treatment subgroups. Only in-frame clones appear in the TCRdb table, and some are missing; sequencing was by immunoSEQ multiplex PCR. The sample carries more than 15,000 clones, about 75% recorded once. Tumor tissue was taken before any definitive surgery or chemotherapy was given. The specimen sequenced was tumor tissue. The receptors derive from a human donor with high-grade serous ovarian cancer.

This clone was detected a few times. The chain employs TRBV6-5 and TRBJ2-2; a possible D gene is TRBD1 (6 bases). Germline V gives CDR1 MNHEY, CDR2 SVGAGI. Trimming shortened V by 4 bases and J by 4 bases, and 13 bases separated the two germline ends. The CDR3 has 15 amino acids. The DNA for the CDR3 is TGTGCCAGCAGTTCCACAGGGTATGGCACCGGGGAGCTGTTTTTT. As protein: CASSSTGYGTGELFF.

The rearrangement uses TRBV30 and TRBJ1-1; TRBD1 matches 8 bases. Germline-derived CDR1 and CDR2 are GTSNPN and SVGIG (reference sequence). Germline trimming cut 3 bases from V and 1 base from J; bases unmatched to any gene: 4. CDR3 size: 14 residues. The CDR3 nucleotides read TGTGCCTGGAGACAGGGACAGGAGAACACTGAAGCTTTCTTT. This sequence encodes CAWRQGQENTEAFF.

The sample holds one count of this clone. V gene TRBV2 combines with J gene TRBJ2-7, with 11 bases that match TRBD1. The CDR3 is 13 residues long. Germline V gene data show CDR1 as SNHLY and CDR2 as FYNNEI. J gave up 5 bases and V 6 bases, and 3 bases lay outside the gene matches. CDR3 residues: CASRKGQGDEQYF. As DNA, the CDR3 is TGTGCCAGCAGAAAGGGACAGGGGGACGAGCAGTACTTC. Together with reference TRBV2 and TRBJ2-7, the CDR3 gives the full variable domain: EPEVTQTPSHQVTQMGQEVILRCVPISNHLYFYWYRQILGQKVEFLVSFYNNEISEKSEIFDDQFSVERPDGSNFTLKIRSTKLEDSAMYFCASRKGQGDEQYFGPGTRLTVT.

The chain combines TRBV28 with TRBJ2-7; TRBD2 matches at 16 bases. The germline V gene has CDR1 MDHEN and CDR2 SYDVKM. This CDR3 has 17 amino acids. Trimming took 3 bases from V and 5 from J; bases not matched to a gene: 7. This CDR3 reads CASSFPGTSGRADEQYF. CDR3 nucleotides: TGTGCCAGCAGTTTTCCCGGGACTAGCGGGAGGGCCGACGAGCAGTACTTC.

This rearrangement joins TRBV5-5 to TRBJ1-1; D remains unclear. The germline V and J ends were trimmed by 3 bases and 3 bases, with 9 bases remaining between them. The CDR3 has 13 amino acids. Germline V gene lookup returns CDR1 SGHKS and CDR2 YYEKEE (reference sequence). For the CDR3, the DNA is TGTGCCAGCAGCTGGGGAAGGGACACTGAAGCTTTCTTT. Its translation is CASSWGRDTEAFF.

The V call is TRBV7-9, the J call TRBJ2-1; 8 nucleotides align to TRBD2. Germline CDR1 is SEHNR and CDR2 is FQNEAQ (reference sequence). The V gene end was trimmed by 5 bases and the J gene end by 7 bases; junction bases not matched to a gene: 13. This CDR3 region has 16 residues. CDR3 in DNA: TGTGCCAGCAGCCCCCCCGGGAGGGAAGCAGGGAATGAGCAGTTCTTC. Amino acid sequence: CASSPPGREAGNEQFF.

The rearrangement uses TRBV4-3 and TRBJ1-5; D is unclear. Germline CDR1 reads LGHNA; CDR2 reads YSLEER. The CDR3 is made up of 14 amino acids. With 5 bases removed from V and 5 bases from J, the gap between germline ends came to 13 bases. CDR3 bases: TGCGCCAGCAGCGGAAAGGTGAAGGATCAGCCCCAGCATTTT. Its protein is CASSGKVKDQPQHF.

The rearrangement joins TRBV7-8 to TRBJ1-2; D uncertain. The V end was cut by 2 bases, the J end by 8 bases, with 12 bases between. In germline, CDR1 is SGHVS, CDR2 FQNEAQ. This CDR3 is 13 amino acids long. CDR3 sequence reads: CASSLSGEGGYTF. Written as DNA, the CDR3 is TGTGCCAGCAGCTTAAGCGGGGAAGGCGGCTACACCTTC. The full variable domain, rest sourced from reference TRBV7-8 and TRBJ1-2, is GAGVSQSPRYKVAKRGQDVALRCDPISGHVSLFWYQQALGQGPEFLTYFQNEAQLDKSGLPSDRFFAERPEGSVSTLKIQRTQQEDSAVYLCASSLSGEGGYTFGSGTRLTVV.

CDR3 nucleotides: TGTGCCGGCCTAAGGGGAGGGAACTATGGCTACACCTTC. Translation gives CAGLRGGNYGYTF. V usage is TRBV6-5 and J usage is TRBJ1-2; tentative D call: TRBD1 (5 bases). Per the germline V gene, CDR1 is MNHEY and CDR2 is SVGAGI. CDR3 length equals 13 residues. The V end was cut by 11 bases, the J end by 2 bases, with 15 bases between.

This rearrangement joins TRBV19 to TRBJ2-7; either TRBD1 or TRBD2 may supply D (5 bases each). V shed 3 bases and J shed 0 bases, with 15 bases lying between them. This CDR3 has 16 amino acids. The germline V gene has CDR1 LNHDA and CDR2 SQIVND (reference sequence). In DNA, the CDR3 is TGTGCCAGTAGTATTGGGTCGGGACCCATCTCCTACGAGCAGTACTTC. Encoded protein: CASSIGSGPISYEQYF.

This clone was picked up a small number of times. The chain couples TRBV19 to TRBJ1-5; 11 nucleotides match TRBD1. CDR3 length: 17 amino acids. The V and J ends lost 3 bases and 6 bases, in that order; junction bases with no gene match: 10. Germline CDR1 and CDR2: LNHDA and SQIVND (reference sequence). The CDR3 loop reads CASSIPGQGVLGQPQHF. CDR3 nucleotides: TGTGCCAGTAGTATTCCGGGACAGGGGGTCTTGGGTCAGCCCCAGCATTTT.

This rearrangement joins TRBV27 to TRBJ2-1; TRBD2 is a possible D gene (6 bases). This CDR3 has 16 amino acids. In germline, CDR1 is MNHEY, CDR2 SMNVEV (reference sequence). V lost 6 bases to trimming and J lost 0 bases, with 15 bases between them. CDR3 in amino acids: CASSPSWRVSYNEQFF. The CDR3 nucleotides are TGTGCCAGCAGCCCATCTTGGAGGGTCTCCTACAATGAGCAGTTCTTC.

CDR3 residues: CATSRRQSQETQYF. CDR3 bases: TGTGCCACCAGCCGACGACAGAGCCAAGAGACCCAGTACTTC. The V call is TRBV15, the J call TRBJ2-5; D is perhaps TRBD1 (5 bases). Looked up from germline, CDR1 is LNHNV and CDR2 is YYDKDF (reference sequence). The CDR3 consists of 14 residues. Between the trimmed V and J ends, which lost 5 bases and 1 base, there was a span of 11 bases.

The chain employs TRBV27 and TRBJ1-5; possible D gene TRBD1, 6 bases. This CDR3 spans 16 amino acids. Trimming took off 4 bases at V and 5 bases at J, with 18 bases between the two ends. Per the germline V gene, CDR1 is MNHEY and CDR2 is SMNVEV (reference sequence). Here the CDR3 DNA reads TGTGCCAGCAGTTCGGGCCTCGGCGGGGGGCATCAGCCCCAGCATTTT. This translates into CASSSGLGGGHQPQHF.

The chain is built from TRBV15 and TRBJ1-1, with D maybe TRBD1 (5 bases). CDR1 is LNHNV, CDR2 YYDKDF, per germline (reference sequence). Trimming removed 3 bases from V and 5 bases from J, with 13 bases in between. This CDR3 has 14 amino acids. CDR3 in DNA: TGTGCCACCAGCAGTTCGGGGGGACGGACTGAAGCTTTCTTT. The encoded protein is CATSSSGGRTEAFF.

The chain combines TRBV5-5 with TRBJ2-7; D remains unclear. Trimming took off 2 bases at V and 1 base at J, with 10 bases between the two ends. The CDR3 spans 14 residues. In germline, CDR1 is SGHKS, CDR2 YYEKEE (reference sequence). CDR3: CASSFDWRSYEQYF. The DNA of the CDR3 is TGTGCCAGCAGCTTTGACTGGCGTTCCTACGAGCAGTACTTC.

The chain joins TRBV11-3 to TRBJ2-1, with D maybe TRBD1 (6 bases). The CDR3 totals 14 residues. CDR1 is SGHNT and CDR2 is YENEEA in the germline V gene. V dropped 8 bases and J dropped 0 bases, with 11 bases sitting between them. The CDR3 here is CASGGGSSYNEQFF. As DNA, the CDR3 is TGTGCCAGCGGGGGCGGGTCCTCCTACAATGAGCAGTTCTTC.

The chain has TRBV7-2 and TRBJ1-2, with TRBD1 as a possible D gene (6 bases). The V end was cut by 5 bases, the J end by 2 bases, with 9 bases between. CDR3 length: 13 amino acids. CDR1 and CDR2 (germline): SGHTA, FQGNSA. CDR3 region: CASSPDRNYGYTF. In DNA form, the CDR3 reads TGTGCCAGCAGCCCCGACAGGAACTATGGCTACACCTTC.

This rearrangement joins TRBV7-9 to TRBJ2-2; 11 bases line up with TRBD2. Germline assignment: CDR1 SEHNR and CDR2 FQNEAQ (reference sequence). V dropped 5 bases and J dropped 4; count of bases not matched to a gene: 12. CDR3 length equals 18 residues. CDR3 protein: CASSPAELAGDGTGELFF. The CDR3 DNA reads TGTGCCAGCAGCCCAGCTGAACTAGCGGGAGATGGCACCGGGGAGCTGTTTTTT.

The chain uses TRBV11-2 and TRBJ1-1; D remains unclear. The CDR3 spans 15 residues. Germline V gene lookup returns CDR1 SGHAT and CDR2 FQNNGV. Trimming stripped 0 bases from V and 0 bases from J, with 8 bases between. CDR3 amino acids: CASSLEPGVNTEAFF. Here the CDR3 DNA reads TGTGCCAGCAGCTTAGAGCCCGGGGTGAACACTGAAGCTTTCTTT.

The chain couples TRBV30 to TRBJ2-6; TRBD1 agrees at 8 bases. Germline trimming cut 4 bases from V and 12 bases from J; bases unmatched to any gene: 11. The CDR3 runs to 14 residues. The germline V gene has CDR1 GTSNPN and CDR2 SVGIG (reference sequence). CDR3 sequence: CAWTQGATSGVLTF. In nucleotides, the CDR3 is TGTGCCTGGACTCAGGGGGCGACATCCGGCGTCCTGACTTTC.

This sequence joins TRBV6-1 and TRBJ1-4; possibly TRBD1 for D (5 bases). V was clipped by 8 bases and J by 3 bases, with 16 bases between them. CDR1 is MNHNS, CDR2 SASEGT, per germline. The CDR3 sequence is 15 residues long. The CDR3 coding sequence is TGTGCCAGCGGGGGGGGATCCGACGCTAATGAAAAACTGTTTTTT. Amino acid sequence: CASGGGSDANEKLFF.

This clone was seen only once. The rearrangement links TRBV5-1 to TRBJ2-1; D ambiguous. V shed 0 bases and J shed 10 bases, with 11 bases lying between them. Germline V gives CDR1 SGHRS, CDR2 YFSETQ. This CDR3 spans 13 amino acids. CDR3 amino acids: CASSLGRPKEQFF. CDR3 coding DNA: TGCGCCAGCAGCTTGGGAAGGCCGAAAGAGCAGTTCTTC. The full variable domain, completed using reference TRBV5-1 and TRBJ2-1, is KAGVTQTPRYLIKTRGQQVTLSCSPISGHRSVSWYQQTPGQGLQFLFEYFSETQRNKGNFPGRFSGRQFSNSRSEMNVSTLELGDSALYLCASSLGRPKEQFFGPGTRLTVL.

DNA of the CDR3: TGCGCCAGCAGCCCTATGGGACAGTCTAATTCACCCCTCCACTTT. It codes for CASSPMGQSNSPLHF. This sequence joins TRBV5-1 and TRBJ1-6, with 7 bases that match TRBD1. The germline gives CDR1 SGHRS, CDR2 YFSETQ. The V gene end was trimmed by 4 bases and the J gene end by 6 bases; junction bases not matched to a gene: 7. The CDR3 has 15 amino acids.

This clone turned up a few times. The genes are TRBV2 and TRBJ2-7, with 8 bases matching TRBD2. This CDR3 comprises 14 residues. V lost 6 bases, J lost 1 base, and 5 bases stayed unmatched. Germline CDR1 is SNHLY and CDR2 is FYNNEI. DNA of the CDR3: TGTGCCAGCAGGACTAGCGATATATCCTACGAGCAGTACTTC. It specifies CASRTSDISYEQYF.

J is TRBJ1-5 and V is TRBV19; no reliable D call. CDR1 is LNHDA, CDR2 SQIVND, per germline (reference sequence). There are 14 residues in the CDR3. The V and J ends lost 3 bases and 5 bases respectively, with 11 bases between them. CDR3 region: CASSIPNSHQPQHF. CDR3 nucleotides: TGTGCCAGTAGTATCCCGAACAGCCATCAGCCCCAGCATTTT.